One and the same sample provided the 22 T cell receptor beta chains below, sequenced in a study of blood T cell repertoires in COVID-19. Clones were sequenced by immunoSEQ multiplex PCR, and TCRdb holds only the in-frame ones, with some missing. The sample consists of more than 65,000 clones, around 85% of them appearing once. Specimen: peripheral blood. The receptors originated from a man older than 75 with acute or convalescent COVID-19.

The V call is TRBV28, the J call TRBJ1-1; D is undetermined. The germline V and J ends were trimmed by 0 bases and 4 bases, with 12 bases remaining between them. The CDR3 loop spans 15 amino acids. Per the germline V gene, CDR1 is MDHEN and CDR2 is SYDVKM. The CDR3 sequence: CASSLWAFERTEAFF. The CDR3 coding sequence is TGTGCCAGCAGTTTATGGGCATTTGAACGCACTGAAGCTTTCTTT.

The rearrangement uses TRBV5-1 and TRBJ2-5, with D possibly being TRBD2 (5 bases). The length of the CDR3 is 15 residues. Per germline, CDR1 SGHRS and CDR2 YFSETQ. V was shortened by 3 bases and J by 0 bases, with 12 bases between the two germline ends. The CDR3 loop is CASSSITGNQETQYF. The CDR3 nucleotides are TGCGCCAGCAGCTCAATTACCGGGAACCAAGAGACCCAGTACTTC.

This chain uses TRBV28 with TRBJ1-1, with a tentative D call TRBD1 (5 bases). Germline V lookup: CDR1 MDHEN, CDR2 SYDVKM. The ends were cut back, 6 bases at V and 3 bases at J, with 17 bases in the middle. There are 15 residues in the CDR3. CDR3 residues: CASRVRRGPYTEAFF. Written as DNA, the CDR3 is TGTGCCAGCAGAGTACGGAGGGGACCTTACACTGAAGCTTTCTTT.

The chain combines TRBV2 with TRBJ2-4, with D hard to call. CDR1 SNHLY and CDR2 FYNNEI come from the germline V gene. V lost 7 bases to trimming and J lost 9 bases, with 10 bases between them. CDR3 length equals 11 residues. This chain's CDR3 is CASMQRGIQYF. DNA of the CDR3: TGTGCCAGCATGCAACGCGGCATTCAGTACTTC. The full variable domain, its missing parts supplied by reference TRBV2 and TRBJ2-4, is EPEVTQTPSHQVTQMGQEVILRCVPISNHLYFYWYRQILGQKVEFLVSFYNNEISEKSEIFDDQFSVERPDGSNFTLKIRSTKLEDSAMYFCASMQRGIQYFGAGTRLSVL.

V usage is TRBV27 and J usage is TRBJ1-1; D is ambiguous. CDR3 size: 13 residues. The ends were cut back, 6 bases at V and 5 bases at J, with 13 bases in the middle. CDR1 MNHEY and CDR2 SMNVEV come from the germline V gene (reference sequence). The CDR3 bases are TGTGCCAGCAGCCCACATGGAGAGACTGAAGCTTTCTTT. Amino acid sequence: CASSPHGETEAFF.

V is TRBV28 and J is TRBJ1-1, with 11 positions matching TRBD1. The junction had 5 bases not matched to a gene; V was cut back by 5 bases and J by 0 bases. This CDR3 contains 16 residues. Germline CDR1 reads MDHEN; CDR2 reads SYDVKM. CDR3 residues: CASSRTGGVMNTEAFF. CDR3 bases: TGTGCCAGCAGTAGGACAGGGGGCGTCATGAACACTGAAGCTTTCTTT.

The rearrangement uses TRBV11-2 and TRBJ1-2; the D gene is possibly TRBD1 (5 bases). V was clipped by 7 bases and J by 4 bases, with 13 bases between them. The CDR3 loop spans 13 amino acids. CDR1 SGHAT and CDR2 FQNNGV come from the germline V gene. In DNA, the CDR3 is TGTGCCAGCACTCTCGGGGGGGTCTATGGCTACACCTTC. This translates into CASTLGGVYGYTF. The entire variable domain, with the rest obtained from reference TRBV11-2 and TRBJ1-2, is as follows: EAGVAQSPRYKIIEKRQSVAFWCNPISGHATLYWYQQILGQGPKLLIQFQNNGVVDDSQLPKDRFSAERLKGVDSTLKIQPAKLEDSAVYLCASTLGGVYGYTFGSGTRLTVV.

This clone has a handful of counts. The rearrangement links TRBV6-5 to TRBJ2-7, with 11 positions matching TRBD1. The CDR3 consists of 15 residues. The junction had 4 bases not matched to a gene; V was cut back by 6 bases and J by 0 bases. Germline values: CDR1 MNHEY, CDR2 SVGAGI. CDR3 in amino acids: CASRRGQGDSYEQYF. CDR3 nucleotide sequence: TGTGCCAGCAGAAGGGGACAGGGGGACTCCTACGAGCAGTACTTC.

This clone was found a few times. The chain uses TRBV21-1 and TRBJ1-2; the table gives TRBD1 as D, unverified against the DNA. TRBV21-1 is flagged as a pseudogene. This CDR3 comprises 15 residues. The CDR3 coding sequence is TGTGCCAGCAGCAAAAGGGGACGGGACAGCTATGGCTACACCTTC. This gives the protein CASSKRGRDSYGYTF.

CDR3 protein: CASSLGGSRNTEAFF. The DNA for the CDR3 is TGCGCCAGCAGTCTCGGGGGATCGAGGAACACTGAAGCTTTCTTT. This rearrangement joins TRBV5-1 to TRBJ1-1; D is possibly TRBD1 (5 bases). The CDR3 covers 15 residues. From germline, CDR1 is SGHRS and CDR2 YFSETQ. Trimming took off 5 bases at V and 1 base at J, with 15 bases between the two ends.

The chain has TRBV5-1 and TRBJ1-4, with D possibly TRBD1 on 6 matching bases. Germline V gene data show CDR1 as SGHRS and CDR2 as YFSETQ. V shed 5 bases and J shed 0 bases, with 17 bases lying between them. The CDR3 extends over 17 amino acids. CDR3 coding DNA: TGCGCCAGCAGTGAAGGACAGTACCCCACAACTAATGAAAAACTGTTTTTT. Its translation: CASSEGQYPTTNEKLFF.

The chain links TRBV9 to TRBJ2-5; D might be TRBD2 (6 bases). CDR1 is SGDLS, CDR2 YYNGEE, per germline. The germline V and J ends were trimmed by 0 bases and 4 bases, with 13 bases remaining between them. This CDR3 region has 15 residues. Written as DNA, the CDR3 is TGTGCCAGCAGCGTAGTGGAGGGCTTGCGAGAGACCCAGTACTTC. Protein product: CASSVVEGLRETQYF.

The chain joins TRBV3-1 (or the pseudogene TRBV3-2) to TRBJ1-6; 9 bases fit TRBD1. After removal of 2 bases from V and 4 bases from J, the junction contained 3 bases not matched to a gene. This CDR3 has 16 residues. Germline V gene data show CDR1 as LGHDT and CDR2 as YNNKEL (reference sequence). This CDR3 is CASSQWTGAYNSPLHF. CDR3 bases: TGTGCCAGCAGCCAATGGACAGGGGCGTATAATTCACCCCTCCACTTT.

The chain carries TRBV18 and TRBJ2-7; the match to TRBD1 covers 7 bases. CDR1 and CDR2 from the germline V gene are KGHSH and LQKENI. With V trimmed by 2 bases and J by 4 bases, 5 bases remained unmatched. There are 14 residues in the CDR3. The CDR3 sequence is CASSPSGTVYEQYF. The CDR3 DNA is TGTGCCAGCTCACCATCTGGGACAGTTTACGAGCAGTACTTC.

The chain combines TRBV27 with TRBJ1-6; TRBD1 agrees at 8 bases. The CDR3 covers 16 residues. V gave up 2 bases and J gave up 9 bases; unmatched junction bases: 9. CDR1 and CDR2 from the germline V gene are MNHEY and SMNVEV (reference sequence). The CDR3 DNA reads TGTGCCAGCAGTTTAGGCCTGGGGACAGGTGGTTCACCCCTCCACTTT. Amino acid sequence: CASSLGLGTGGSPLHF.

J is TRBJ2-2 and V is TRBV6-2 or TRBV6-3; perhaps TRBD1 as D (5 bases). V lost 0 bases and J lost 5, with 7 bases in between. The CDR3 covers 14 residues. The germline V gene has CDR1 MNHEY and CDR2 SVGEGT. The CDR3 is CASSYSGETGELFF. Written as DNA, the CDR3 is TGTGCCAGCAGTTACTCAGGGGAAACCGGGGAGCTGTTTTTT.

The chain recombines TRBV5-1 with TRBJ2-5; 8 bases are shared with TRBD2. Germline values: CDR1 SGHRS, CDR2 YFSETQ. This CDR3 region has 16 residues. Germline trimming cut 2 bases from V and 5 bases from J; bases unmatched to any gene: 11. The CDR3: CASSFRTSRSTETQYF. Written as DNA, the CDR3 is TGCGCCAGCAGCTTCAGGACTAGCCGATCAACGGAGACCCAGTACTTC.

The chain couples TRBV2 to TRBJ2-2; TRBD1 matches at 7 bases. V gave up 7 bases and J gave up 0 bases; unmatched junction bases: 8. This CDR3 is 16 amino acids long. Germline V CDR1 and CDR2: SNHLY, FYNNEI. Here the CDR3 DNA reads TGTGCCAGCACCTACTCCGGGACAGCGAACACCGGGGAGCTGTTTTTT. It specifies CASTYSGTANTGELFF.

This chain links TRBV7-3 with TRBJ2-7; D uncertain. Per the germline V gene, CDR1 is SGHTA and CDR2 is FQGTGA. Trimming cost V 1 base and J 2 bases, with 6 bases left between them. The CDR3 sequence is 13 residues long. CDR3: CASSLMSPYEQYF. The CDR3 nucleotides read TGTGCCAGCAGCTTAATGTCTCCCTACGAGCAGTACTTC.

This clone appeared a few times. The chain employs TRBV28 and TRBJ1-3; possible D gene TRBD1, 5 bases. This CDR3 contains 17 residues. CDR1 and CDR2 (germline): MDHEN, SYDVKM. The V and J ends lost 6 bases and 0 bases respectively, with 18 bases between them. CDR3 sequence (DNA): TGTGCCAGCAGCACCGGAGGGGAGATGAGCTCTGGAAACACCATATATTTT. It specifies CASSTGGEMSSGNTIYF.

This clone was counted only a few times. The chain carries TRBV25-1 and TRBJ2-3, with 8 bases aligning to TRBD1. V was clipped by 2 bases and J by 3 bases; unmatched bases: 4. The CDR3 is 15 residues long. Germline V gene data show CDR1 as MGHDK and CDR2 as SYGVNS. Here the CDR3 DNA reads TGTGCCAGCAGTGAACCCGGGACAGGAACAGATACGCAGTATTTT. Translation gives CASSEPGTGTDTQYF.

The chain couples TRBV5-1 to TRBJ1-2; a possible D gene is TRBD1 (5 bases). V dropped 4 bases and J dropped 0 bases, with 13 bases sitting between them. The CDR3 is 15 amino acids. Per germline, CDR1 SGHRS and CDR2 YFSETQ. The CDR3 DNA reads TGCGCCAGCAGCCCCGCCCCGACAGCTAACTATGGCTACACCTTC. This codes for CASSPAPTANYGYTF.